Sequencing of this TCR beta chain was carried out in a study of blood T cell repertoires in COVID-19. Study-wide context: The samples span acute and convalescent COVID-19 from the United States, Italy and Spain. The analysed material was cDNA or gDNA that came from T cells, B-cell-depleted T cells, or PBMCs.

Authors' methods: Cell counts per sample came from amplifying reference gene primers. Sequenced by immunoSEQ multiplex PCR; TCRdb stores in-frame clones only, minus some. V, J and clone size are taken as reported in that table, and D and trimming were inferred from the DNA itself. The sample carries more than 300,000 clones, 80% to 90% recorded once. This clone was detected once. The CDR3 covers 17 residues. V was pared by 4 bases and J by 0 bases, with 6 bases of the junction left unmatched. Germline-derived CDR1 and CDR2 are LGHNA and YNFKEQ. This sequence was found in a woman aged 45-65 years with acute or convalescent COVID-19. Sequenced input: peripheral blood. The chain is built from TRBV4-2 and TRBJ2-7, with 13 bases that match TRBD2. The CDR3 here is CASSPGLAGVPSYEQYF. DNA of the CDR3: TGTGCCAGCAGCCCCGGACTAGCGGGAGTCCCCTCCTACGAGCAGTACTTC.